Presented here are 18 T cell receptor beta chains from one specimen sequenced in a study of cytomegalovirus exposure and HLA in healthy donors. With 60 Vbeta and 13 Jbeta primers, the PCR was carried out. Using immunoSEQ multiplex PCR, the repertoire was profiled, and TCRdb retains in-frame clones only, with some absent. In the table there are approximately 140,000 clones, roughly 80% of which are singletons. The sequencing input was PBMCs. The receptor source for this set is a man aged 40-50 years in good health and CMV-seropositive.

The sample holds a few counts of this clone. V usage is TRBV12-5 and J usage is TRBJ2-1; 11 bases fit TRBD2. CDR3 length equals 21 residues. CDR1 LGHNT and CDR2 FRNRAP come from the germline V gene. V dropped 0 bases and J dropped 7; count of bases not matched to a gene: 20. CDR3 residues: CASGLVRVGTSGGADRNEQFF. CDR3 DNA: TGTGCTAGTGGTTTGGTACGCGTGGGGACTAGCGGCGGAGCCGATAGAAATGAGCAGTTCTTC.

The CDR3 loop is CASSPNTGTANTEAFF. In nucleotides, the CDR3 is TGCGCCAGCAGCCCGAATACCGGGACAGCGAACACTGAAGCTTTCTTT. This sequence joins TRBV4-3 and TRBJ1-1; 7 nucleotides agree with TRBD1. The CDR3 runs to 16 residues. After removal of 4 bases from V and 1 base from J, the junction contained 9 bases not matched to a gene. CDR1 is LGHNA and CDR2 is YSLEER in the germline V gene.

The gene calls are TRBV11-2 and TRBJ1-1, with 8 bases lining up with TRBD1. The CDR3 consists of 16 residues. With 5 bases clipped from V and 1 base from J, the junction kept 9 bases outside the gene matches. Looked up from germline, CDR1 is SGHAT and CDR2 is FQNNGV. The CDR3 sequence: CASSRDRGGGNTEAFF. The CDR3 nucleotides read TGTGCCAGCAGCCGCGACAGGGGTGGGGGGAACACTGAAGCTTTCTTT.

The V gene is TRBV5-8, the J gene TRBJ1-1; possibly TRBD1 for D (6 bases). Looked up from germline, CDR1 is SGHTS and CDR2 is YDEGEE. CDR3 length equals 16 residues. The V gene lost 4 bases and the J gene lost 0 bases, with 16 bases spanning the gap. CDR3 coding DNA: TGTGCCAGCAGCACACACAGGGTTAGGATGAACACTGAAGCTTTCTTT. Residues: CASSTHRVRMNTEAFF.

The V and J genes are TRBV6-5 and TRBJ1-1; TRBD1 matches 7 bases. Per germline, CDR1 MNHEY and CDR2 SVGAGI. With 6 bases clipped from V and 7 bases from J, the junction kept 8 bases outside the gene matches. The CDR3 is 13 residues long. DNA of the CDR3: TGTGCCAGCAGCCCCGGGACAGCGAATGAAGCTTTCTTT. Translating gives CASSPGTANEAFF.

The chain combines TRBV2 with TRBJ2-7; 9 bases fit TRBD1. Germline lookup yields CDR1 SNHLY and CDR2 FYNNEI. The length of the CDR3 is 14 residues. With 7 bases clipped from V and 3 bases from J, the junction kept 7 bases outside the gene matches. In nucleotides, the CDR3 is TGTGCCAGCAAGAAGGGACAGGGAGACTACGAGCAGTACTTC. It is translated as CASKKGQGDYEQYF.

This clone was recorded a few times. The CDR3 is CASKRAGGYGETQYF. The DNA for the CDR3 is TGTGCCAGTAAAAGGGCGGGAGGGTATGGGGAGACCCAGTACTTC. This sequence joins TRBV19 and TRBJ2-5; 9 bases agree with TRBD2. Germline values: CDR1 LNHDA, CDR2 SQIVND (reference sequence). Trimming took 7 bases from V and 5 from J; bases not matched to a gene: 11. The CDR3 runs to 15 residues.

The V and J genes are TRBV5-4 and TRBJ2-7; D gene uncertain. The CDR3 covers 15 residues. With 0 bases removed from V and 0 bases from J, the gap between germline ends came to 10 bases. The germline CDR1 and CDR2 sequences are SGHNT and YYREEE (reference sequence). This CDR3 reads CASSLGGISSYEQYF. The CDR3 DNA follows: TGTGCCAGCAGCTTGGGCGGCATTAGCTCCTACGAGCAGTACTTC. The full variable domain, in which reference TRBV5-4 and TRBJ2-7 provide the parts outside the CDR3, is ETGVTQSPTHLIKTRGQQVTLRCSSQSGHNTVSWYQQALGQGPQFIFQYYREEENGRGNFPPRFSGLQFPNYSSELNVNALELDDSALYLCASSLGGISSYEQYFGPGTRLTVT.

The chain combines TRBV5-1 with TRBJ1-2; 10 bases map to TRBD1. V lost 5 bases, J lost 5 bases, and 6 bases stayed unmatched. This CDR3 spans 14 amino acids. Looked up from germline, CDR1 is SGHRS and CDR2 is YFSETQ. CDR3 DNA: TGCGCCAGCAGAACCCCGGGACAGGGGTATGGCTACACCTTC. This translates into CASRTPGQGYGYTF.

A single count supports this clone. The chain recombines TRBV7-9 with TRBJ2-1, with D possibly being TRBD2 (5 bases). This CDR3 contains 19 residues. V lost 5 bases, J lost 8 bases, and 31 bases lay in between. From germline, CDR1 is SEHNR and CDR2 FQNEAQ (reference sequence). The CDR3 coding sequence is TGTGCCAGCAGCCGCAGACTCGAACCTACGACGGGGTCCATATATGAGCAGTTCTTC. The encoded protein is CASSRRLEPTTGSIYEQFF.

The genes are TRBV5-1 and TRBJ1-6; possibly TRBD1 for D (5 bases). Germline V gene sequence: CDR1 SGHRS, CDR2 YFSETQ. V was trimmed by 0 bases and J by 10 bases, leaving 14 bases between them. There are 15 residues in the CDR3. CDR3 amino acids: CASSLAAGLESPLHF. In DNA, the CDR3 is TGCGCCAGCAGCTTGGCCGCGGGGCTGGAATCACCCCTCCACTTT.

The chain is built from TRBV25-1 and TRBJ1-2; 8 bases are a match to TRBD1. CDR1 is MGHDK and CDR2 is SYGVNS in the germline V gene. The CDR3 has 14 residues. V shed 0 bases and J 8 bases; nucleotides not matched to a gene: 5. The CDR3 DNA is TGTGCCAGCAGTGAATATAGACAGGGGTACGGCTACACCTTC. It encodes CASSEYRQGYGYTF.

The rearrangement joins TRBV19 to TRBJ2-7; TRBD1 matches at 7 bases. CDR1 and CDR2 from the germline V gene are LNHDA and SQIVND (reference sequence). The ends lost 6 bases at V and 2 bases at J; junction bases unmatched: 4. This CDR3 has 13 residues. Here the CDR3 reads CASRGTVPYEQYF. CDR3 coding DNA: TGTGCCAGTAGAGGGACAGTACCCTACGAGCAGTACTTC.

This chain joins TRBV30 and TRBJ2-7; D ambiguous. Between the trimmed V and J ends, which lost 0 bases and 5 bases, there was a span of 5 bases. The CDR3 spans 11 residues. Germline CDR1 reads GTSNPN; CDR2 reads SVGIG (reference sequence). The CDR3 reads CAWSVLDEQYF. In DNA form, the CDR3 reads TGTGCCTGGAGTGTCCTAGACGAGCAGTACTTC.

This clone is a singleton in its sample. V is TRBV14 and J is TRBJ2-1, with TRBD2 identical over 12 bases. There are 15 residues in the CDR3. Germline lookup yields CDR1 SGHDN and CDR2 FVKESK. The V gene end was trimmed by 4 bases and the J gene end by 8 bases; junction bases not matched to a gene: 6. The CDR3 DNA is TGTGCCAGCAGCCCGACTAGCGGGAGTAGCGATGAGCAGTTCTTC. Its translation is CASSPTSGSSDEQFF.

CDR3 region: CAWSLRGMETQYF. The CDR3 nucleotides read TGTGCCTGGAGCCTCAGGGGAATGGAGACCCAGTACTTC. This sequence joins TRBV30 and TRBJ2-5; D is possibly TRBD1 (6 bases). Germline V CDR1 and CDR2: GTSNPN, SVGIG (reference sequence). Trimming removed 3 bases at V and 5 bases at J, with 13 bases between. The CDR3 covers 13 residues.

The chain employs TRBV29-1 and TRBJ2-5; possible D gene TRBD2, 5 bases. From germline, CDR1 is SQVTM and CDR2 ANQGSEA. This CDR3 contains 11 residues. CDR3 loop: CAGDFVGTQYF. The CDR3 coding sequence is TGCGCCGGGGATTTTGTAGGGACCCAGTACTTC.

The chain joins TRBV7-2 to TRBJ1-3; weak D call: TRBD1 (5 bases). This CDR3 spans 14 amino acids. Trimming shortened V by 7 bases and J by 8 bases, and 18 bases separated the two germline ends. Germline CDR1 is SGHTA and CDR2 is FQGNSA. CDR3 sequence: CASTSRATTDTIYF. The CDR3 DNA is TGTGCCAGCACCTCCAGGGCCACGACGGACACCATATATTTT.